This T cell receptor (beta chain) was sequenced during a study of blood T cell repertoires in COVID-19. In the study overall: The United States, Italy and Spain were the sources of the acute and convalescent COVID-19 samples.

This clone was recorded once. Germline assignment: CDR1 SGHNT and CDR2 YYREEE (reference sequence). The CDR3 has 18 residues. The germline V and J ends were trimmed by 4 bases and 4 bases, with 21 bases remaining between them. Under the authors' procedure: Amplification from reference gene primers served as the basis for estimated nucleated cell counts. Assay used: immunoSEQ multiplex PCR; TCRdb lists only in-frame clones, some missing. The V and J calls and clone size are taken from that table; D and trimming were inferred from the DNA. The sample includes 210,000 or so clones, about 83% of them seen just once.

The chain recombines TRBV5-4 with TRBJ2-6; D perhaps matches TRBD1 (7 bases). The clonotype originates from a young woman with COVID-19, enrolled during active disease. Source material: peripheral blood. The CDR3 DNA is TGTGCCAGCAGCCCCTCGGTAGGGGGCGCGGGAGGGGCCAACGTCCTGACTTTC. This encodes CASSPSVGGAGGANVLTF.